The next 30 T cell receptor beta chains were all read from a single sample in a study of T cells in Graves' hyperthyroidism and ophthalmopathy. Amplification of TCR beta CDR3 regions was performed using RNA transcripts as template. RT-PCR in the first round (using the HTBI primer set) targeted the TCR CDR3. TCRdb re-called the multiplex PCR reads through MiXCR, storing one row per CDR3 protein. The table lists under 800,000 distinct CDR3 sequences, around 15% of them singletons. Source material: blood. The receptors shown here come from a woman under 30 with Graves' hyperthyroidism.

The chain carries TRBV10-3 and TRBJ2-3; D is uncertain. The germline gives CDR1 ENHRY, CDR2 SYGVKD. V lost 6 bases and J lost 3, with 7 bases in between. The CDR3 spans 12 residues. This CDR3 reads CAISPNTDTQYF. Written as DNA, the CDR3 is TGTGCCATCAGCCCGAATACAGATACGCAGTATTTT.

Ten or more counts support this clonotype. V gene TRBV18 combines with J gene TRBJ2-1; D gene unclear. Germline CDR1 and CDR2: KGHSH and LQKENI. The CDR3 contains 14 residues. Trimming took 3 bases from V and 5 from J, leaving 11 bases between them. In DNA, the CDR3 is TGTGCCAGCTCACCGAGGTTTCCTAACAATGAGCAGTTCTTC. Its translation: CASSPRFPNNEQFF.

Many counts were recorded for this clonotype. The rearrangement joins TRBV18 to TRBJ2-7; 7 nucleotides agree with TRBD1. The CDR3 loop spans 16 amino acids. V dropped 0 bases and J dropped 7; count of bases not matched to a gene: 12. Germline V gene lookup returns CDR1 KGHSH and CDR2 LQKENI. The CDR3 reads CASSPPRQGVVWEQYF. The CDR3 DNA sequence: TGTGCCAGCTCACCACCCAGACAGGGTGTCGTATGGGAGCAGTACTTC.

The sample holds a few counts of this clonotype. This chain uses TRBV20-1 with TRBJ2-2; maybe TRBD2 (6 bases). CDR1 is DFQATT and CDR2 is SNEGSKA in the germline V gene (reference sequence). CDR3 length: 12 residues. CDR3 region: CSWRERTGELFF. CDR3 in DNA: TGCAGCTGGCGGGAAAGGACCGGGGAGCTGTTTTTT.

This clonotype was recorded at least ten times. This sequence joins TRBV7-2 and TRBJ2-3, with D perhaps TRBD1 (5 bases). Trimming left V 5 bases short and J 0 bases short, with 12 bases between. In germline, CDR1 is SGHTA, CDR2 FQGNSA. The CDR3 has 15 amino acids. The CDR3 here is CASSPTGSSTDTQYF. The DNA of the CDR3 is TGTGCCAGCAGCCCAACAGGCTCCAGCACAGATACGCAGTATTTT.

The rearrangement uses TRBV6-5 and TRBJ2-1; D is perhaps TRBD2 (5 bases). The V end lost 0 bases, the J end lost 6 bases, and 12 bases lay between the germline ends. Germline V CDR1 and CDR2: MNHEY, SVGAGI. This CDR3 has 15 residues. The CDR3 DNA sequence: TGTGCCAGCAGTTACTCGTGGGGAGACTCCAATGAGCAGTTCTTC. Its protein product is CASSYSWGDSNEQFF.

This clonotype was found a few times. The chain is built from TRBV3-1 and TRBJ2-1; TRBD2 is a possible D gene (6 bases). V was clipped by 4 bases and J by 7 bases, with 17 bases between them. Germline-derived CDR1 and CDR2 are LGHDT and YNNKEL (reference sequence). The CDR3 contains 15 residues. The CDR3 bases are TGTGCCAGCAGCCCCCAGGCCGGGAGTGGGAATGAGCAGTTCTTC. Its protein product is CASSPQAGSGNEQFF.

The table lists this clonotype with a few counts. The chain carries TRBV3-1 and TRBJ2-7; possibly TRBD2 for D (5 bases). Germline V CDR1 and CDR2: LGHDT, YNNKEL (reference sequence). V was shortened by 0 bases and J by 0 bases, with 15 bases between the two germline ends. This CDR3 contains 17 residues. The CDR3 protein is CASSQDIVGRGSYEQYF. The CDR3 bases are TGTGCCAGCAGCCAAGATATAGTAGGGAGAGGCTCCTACGAGCAGTACTTC.

This clonotype was recorded a few times. The chain carries TRBV18 and TRBJ1-2; D remains unclear. V lost 3 bases, J lost 14 bases, and 22 bases lay in between. This CDR3 comprises 14 residues. The V gene's germline CDR1 is KGHSH and CDR2 LQKENI. CDR3 sequence: CASSPTLRRDGETF. The CDR3 DNA is TGTGCCAGCTCACCTACCCTCCGAAGGGATGGGGAGACCTTC. The full variable domain, rest sourced from reference TRBV18 and TRBJ1-2, is NAGVMQNPRHLVRRRGQEARLRCSPMKGHSHVYWYRQLPEEGLKFMVYLQKENIIDESGMPKERFSAEFPKEGPSILRIQQVVRGDSAAYFCASSPTLRRDGETFGSGTRLTVV.

Only a few counts were recorded for this clonotype. Relative to the germline gene, one junction end is altered; a read error may explain this. This rearrangement joins TRBV5-1 to TRBJ2-2, with D possibly TRBD2 on 6 matching bases. The CDR3 is made up of 16 amino acids. Germline CDR1 SGHRS, CDR2 YFSETQ. The chain's CDR3 is CASSLNSGGNAGELFF. The CDR3 region has the DNA TGCGCCAGCAGCTTGAACAGTGGGGGGAACGCCGGGGAGCTGTTTTTT.

This clonotype has a handful of counts. The chain is built from TRBV10-3 and TRBJ2-1, with D possibly being TRBD2 (5 bases). The germline V gene has CDR1 ENHRY and CDR2 SYGVKD. CDR3 length: 18 amino acids. Trimming left V 3 bases short and J 5 bases short, with 23 bases between. The CDR3, as DNA: TGTGCCATCAGTGACCCGGGGAGAGTGCCAGCCGGTAACAATGAGCAGTTCTTC. Amino acid sequence: CAISDPGRVPAGNNEQFF.

This clonotype was observed many times. V gene TRBV2 combines with J gene TRBJ1-5, with D possibly TRBD1 on 5 matching bases. This CDR3 region has 14 residues. Germline CDR1 is SNHLY and CDR2 is FYNNEI. Trimming shortened V by 6 bases and J by 4 bases, and 13 bases separated the two germline ends. The CDR3 DNA reads as TGTGCCAGCAGGGGGGACGGGTTGAATCAGCCCCAGCATTTT. Its translation: CASRGDGLNQPQHF.

This rearrangement joins TRBV5-6 to TRBJ2-1; D may be TRBD2 (5 bases). This CDR3 is built from 16 residues. Trimming left V 1 base short and J 0 bases short, with 11 bases between. CDR1 is SGHDT, CDR2 YYEEEE, per germline. As DNA, the CDR3 is TGTGCCAGCAGCTTGTATAGAGGGAGCTCCTACAATGAGCAGTTCTTC. Residues: CASSLYRGSSYNEQFF. The full variable domain, its missing parts supplied by reference TRBV5-6 and TRBJ2-1, is DAGVTQSPTHLIKTRGQQVTLRCSPKSGHDTVSWYQQALGQGPQFIFQYYEEEERQRGNFPDRFSGHQFPNYSSELNVNALLLGDSALYLCASSLYRGSSYNEQFFGPGTRLTVL.

This clonotype came up many times. J is TRBJ2-3 and V is TRBV10-3; D is possibly TRBD2 (6 bases). Germline V gene lookup returns CDR1 ENHRY and CDR2 SYGVKD. The CDR3 is 15 residues long. V was pared by 2 bases and J by 3 bases, with 12 bases between. The CDR3 coding sequence is TGTGCCATCAGTGAGCAGGGCGGGGTGACAGATACGCAGTATTTT. Protein product: CAISEQGGVTDTQYF.

V and J are TRBV4-1 and TRBJ1-5; D is unclear. The V and J ends lost 3 bases and 7 bases respectively, with 7 bases between them. The CDR3 runs 12 residues. Germline CDR1 reads MGHRA; CDR2 reads YSYEKL. The CDR3 sequence is CASSHLGQPQHF. Here the CDR3 DNA reads TGCGCCAGCAGCCACTTAGGCCAGCCCCAGCATTTT.

A word on this clonotype: A much larger clone lies one base from this, so it may be a read error. V is TRBV27 and J is TRBJ2-7, with D tentatively TRBD1 (6 bases). The CDR3 runs 15 residues. Germline V gene data show CDR1 as MNHEY and CDR2 as SMNVEV (reference sequence). V was clipped by 3 bases and J by 5 bases, with 17 bases between them. CDR3 bases: TGTGCCAGCAGTTTCGGCGGCAGGGGATACGACGAGCAGTACTTC. The encoded protein is CASSFGGRGYDEQYF.

In its sample, this clonotype was seen a few times. The junction departs from germline at one end; a sequencing error may be responsible. The chain couples TRBV4-1 to TRBJ2-1; 9 nucleotides match TRBD2. Germline V gives CDR1 MGHRA, CDR2 YSYEKL. The CDR3 has 15 residues. The CDR3 region is CASRQVGLANDEQFF. The CDR3, as DNA: TGCGCCAGCAGGCAAGTCGGACTAGCGAACGATGAGCAGTTCTTC.

Ten or more counts support this clonotype. The CDR3 region has the DNA TGTGCCAGCAGCCCCCGGACAGGGAGGGTACCAGATACGCAGTATTTT. Protein product: CASSPRTGRVPDTQYF. The chain links TRBV7-9 to TRBJ2-3; tentative D call: TRBD1 (8 bases). Looked up from germline, CDR1 is SEHNR and CDR2 is FQNEAQ (reference sequence). V was pared by 5 bases and J by 4 bases, with 19 bases between. This CDR3 has 16 residues.

V is TRBV18 and J is TRBJ1-5, with no clear D. This CDR3 contains 15 residues. In germline, CDR1 is KGHSH, CDR2 LQKENI. The V gene lost 3 bases and the J gene lost 2 bases, with 11 bases spanning the gap. The CDR3 DNA is TGTGCCAGCTCACCCCTCCCGGACGGCAATCAGCCCCAGCATTTT. Translated: CASSPLPDGNQPQHF.

The rearrangement uses TRBV7-2 and TRBJ1-1; D not certain. V gave up 1 base and J gave up 4 bases, with 7 bases separating them. CDR3 length equals 13 residues. The germline gives CDR1 SGHTA, CDR2 FQGNSA. This CDR3 is CASSLVPTTEAFF. Here the CDR3 DNA reads TGTGCCAGCAGCTTAGTTCCGACCACTGAAGCTTTCTTT.

This clonotype was detected only a few times. The J gene is TRBJ1-1, the V gene TRBV7-9; D is undetermined. The CDR3 sequence is 14 residues long. V was cut by 4 bases and J by 2 bases, with 11 bases left in between. Germline V lookup: CDR1 SEHNR, CDR2 FQNEAQ (reference sequence). The CDR3 region is CASSYGLTNTEAFF. In DNA, the CDR3 is TGTGCCAGCAGCTATGGGTTGACTAACACTGAAGCTTTCTTT.

This clonotype has at least ten counts. The rearrangement joins TRBV20-1 to TRBJ1-6, with D tentatively TRBD1 (5 bases). V lost 0 bases and J 14 bases, leaving 14 bases between the germline ends. Germline V CDR1 and CDR2: DFQATT, SNEGSKA (reference sequence). The CDR3 sequence is 13 residues long. CDR3 residues: CSARDRGLVTLHF. The CDR3 DNA reads as TGCAGTGCTAGAGACCGGGGCCTCGTAACCCTCCACTTT.

This clonotype has a count of ten or more. V usage is TRBV6-2 or TRBV6-3 and J usage is TRBJ2-5; D not certain. The CDR3 length is 14 residues. V lost 2 bases to trimming and J lost 0 bases, with 7 bases between them. CDR1 is MNHEY and CDR2 is SVGEGT in the germline V gene. The DNA of the CDR3 is TGTGCCAGCAGTTACACATGGTACCAAGAGACCCAGTACTTC. Amino acids: CASSYTWYQETQYF.

This chain uses TRBV6-1 with TRBJ1-1, with 8 nucleotides matching TRBD1. This CDR3 has 17 amino acids. The V and J ends lost 5 bases and 1 base, in that order; junction bases with no gene match: 12. The germline CDR1 and CDR2 sequences are MNHNS and SASEGT. CDR3 loop: CASSWALGTGSNTEAFF. The CDR3 DNA is TGTGCCAGCAGTTGGGCGTTAGGGACAGGATCGAACACTGAAGCTTTCTTT.

The sample holds many counts of this clonotype. The chain couples TRBV20-1 to TRBJ2-1; TRBD2 aligns across 12 bases. After removal of 5 bases from V and 6 bases from J, the junction contained 5 bases not matched to a gene. CDR1 is DFQATT and CDR2 is SNEGSKA in the germline V gene (reference sequence). The CDR3 has 14 amino acids. CDR3 bases: TGCAGTGCTGTACCGGGACTAGCGGGCAATGAGCAGTTCTTC. Amino acid sequence: CSAVPGLAGNEQFF.

This clonotype was seen only a few times. The CDR3 region is CASSYTTANYGYTF. The CDR3 bases are TGTGCCAGCAGTTACACGACAGCTAACTATGGCTACACCTTC. The V and J genes are TRBV6-5 and TRBJ1-2; possibly TRBD1 for D (5 bases). Germline-derived CDR1 and CDR2 are MNHEY and SVGAGI. Trimming left V 2 bases short and J 0 bases short, with 7 bases between. The CDR3 runs to 14 residues.

This clonotype was detected ten times or more. The chain has TRBV20-1 and TRBJ2-7; possible D gene TRBD2, 6 bases. Deletions cut 0 bases from V and 5 bases from J, with 17 bases between. Germline-derived CDR1 and CDR2 are DFQATT and SNEGSKA (reference sequence). The length of the CDR3 is 15 residues. DNA of the CDR3: TGCAGTGCTAGAGATGTGGAGCTCTGGAGGGACGAGCAGTACTTC. It is translated as CSARDVELWRDEQYF.

This clonotype occurred many times. V and J are TRBV6-5 and TRBJ2-3; 11 nucleotides line up with TRBD1. From germline, CDR1 is MNHEY and CDR2 SVGAGI. The CDR3 is 17 residues long. The ends lost 0 bases at V and 3 bases at J; junction bases unmatched: 5. CDR3 sequence: CASSYSTGTGGTDTQYF. In DNA, the CDR3 is TGTGCCAGCAGTTACTCGACTGGGACAGGGGGAACAGATACGCAGTATTTT.

V usage is TRBV27 and J usage is TRBJ2-3; D is possibly TRBD2 (6 bases). Trimming shortened V by 6 bases and J by 1 base, and 17 bases separated the two germline ends. Germline CDR1 is MNHEY and CDR2 is SMNVEV (reference sequence). The CDR3 spans 16 residues. The CDR3 coding sequence is TGTGCCAGCAGCTTACCTAGAGCGGGCCGCACAGATACGCAGTATTTT. Protein sequence: CASSLPRAGRTDTQYF.

On this clonotype itself: A much larger clone lies one base from this, so it may be a read error. CDR3 coding DNA: TGTACCAGTAGTTTTAACAGGGCTTCAAGCAATCAGCCCCAGCATTTT. This gives the protein CTSSFNRASSNQPQHF. The gene calls are TRBV19 and TRBJ1-5, with D possibly being TRBD1 (6 bases). CDR1 LNHDA and CDR2 SQIVND come from the germline V gene (reference sequence). The CDR3 sequence is 16 residues long.